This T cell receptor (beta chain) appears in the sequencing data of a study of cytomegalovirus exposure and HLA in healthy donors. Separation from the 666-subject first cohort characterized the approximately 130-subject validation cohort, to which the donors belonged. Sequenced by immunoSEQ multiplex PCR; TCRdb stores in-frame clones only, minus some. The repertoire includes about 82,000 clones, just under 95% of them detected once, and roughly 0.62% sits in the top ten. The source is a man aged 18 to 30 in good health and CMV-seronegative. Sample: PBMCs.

CDR3 residues: CASSYGTGPYEQYF. The CDR3 region has the DNA TGTGCCAGCAGCTATGGGACAGGGCCCTACGAGCAGTACTTC. The chain recombines TRBV11-3 with TRBJ2-7; 9 positions agree with TRBD1. In germline, CDR1 is SGHNT, CDR2 YENEEA. The CDR3 has 14 amino acids. With 4 bases clipped from V and 2 bases from J, the junction kept 3 bases outside the gene matches.